The TCR beta chain under discussion was sequenced for a study of a mutant IDH1 vaccine in newly diagnosed glioma. Overall study context: Treated patients, averaging around 40 years, were roughly 60% male and around 38% female.

V lost 1 base and J lost 8, with 14 bases in between. Germline CDR1 reads MGHDK; CDR2 reads SYGVNS. The CDR3 has 15 amino acids. Regarding this clone: The antigen is unknown.

Some clones are missing from TCRdb's copy, which holds only in-frame ones; the method was immunoSEQ multiplex PCR. The data contain 35,000 to 45,000 clones, approximately 80% of them seen just once; the ten biggest clones take up around 10%. Notes on the study in general: Pseudoprogression appeared independent of alterations in top peripheral clonotypes.

Time point reported: week 5, during vaccination. Vaccination used 300 ug of mutant IDH1 20-mer peptide per dose, with topical imiquimod. Each astrocytoma in the donors was new, WHO grade 3 or 4, IDH1-mutant and ATRX-lost. This receptor was identified in a man aged 45-60 years with glioma. This chain uses TRBV25-1 with TRBJ1-4; tentatively, D is TRBD1 (6 bases). The material was PBMCs, obtained from a glioma patient whose treatment included an IDH1 peptide vaccine. In DNA form, the CDR3 reads TGTGCCAGCAGTGAATCAGAGGGGGAGTGGGAAAAACTGTTTTTT. The encoded protein is CASSESEGEWEKLFF.